This T cell receptor (beta chain) emerged from a study of tumor and adjacent non-tumor tissue in lung cancer. This clonotype came up once. The template was RNA from unsorted bulk tissue. This non-tumor lung sample came from over 3 cm beyond the tumor edge. TCRbeta libraries were built with three rounds of nested PCR, modified from ARM-PCR. TCRdb reprocessed the multiplex PCR reads via MiXCR and lists one record per CDR3 protein. Among 90,000 to 100,000 distinct CDR3 sequences listed, about 80% were seen once. Sequencing input: distant non-tumor lung tissue. This receptor was identified in a man aged 55-75 years with small cell lung cancer.

CDR3 amino acids: CASLGMGQGVAKNIQYF. DNA of the CDR3: TGTGCCAGCTTGGGGATGGGACAGGGGGTAGCCAAAAACATTCAGTACTTC. The chain joins TRBV11-2 to TRBJ2-4, with 11 positions matching TRBD1. CDR1 is SGHAT and CDR2 is FQNNGV in the germline V gene. J lost 0 bases, V lost 8 bases, and 9 bases had no gene match. The CDR3 spans 17 residues.